These 10 T cell receptor beta chains were sequenced from one sample in a study of identical twins. A single record per CDR3 protein comes from TCRdb applying MiXCR to the 5' RACE reads. The repertoire includes 350,000 to 600,000 distinct CDR3 sequences, around 14% of them detected once, and around 0.52% sits in the top ten. The same specimen was also included in a second study, on yellow fever vaccine responses in identical twins.

The specimen sequenced was CD4+ T cells sorted from blood. These receptors all come from a woman aged 18-29 years in good health.

This clonotype was observed a few times. J is TRBJ2-5 and V is TRBV12-3 or TRBV12-4; TRBD2 might be the D (6 bases). CDR3 size: 15 residues. The V end was cut by 6 bases, the J end by 5 bases, with 19 bases between. The CDR3 DNA sequence: TGTGCCAGCAGGAAGGACGGTGCAGGGAGGGAGACCCAGTACTTC. Its translation is CASRKDGAGRETQYF.

The chain is built from TRBV5-1 and TRBJ2-5; TRBD1 matches 8 bases. Unmatched junction bases numbered 4, after V lost 2 bases and J lost 4 bases. CDR1 is SGHRS, CDR2 YFSETQ, per germline. There are 14 residues in the CDR3. DNA for the CDR3: TGCGCCAGCAGCTTCCAGGGGGCTGGAGAGACCCAGTACTTC. Its translation is CASSFQGAGETQYF.

The chain uses TRBV6-1 and TRBJ2-2, with 11 nucleotides matching TRBD2. Germline V gene lookup returns CDR1 MNHNS and CDR2 SASEGT. The CDR3 spans 16 residues. The V segment lost 5 bases and the J segment 3 bases; nucleotides outside the gene matches: 5. The DNA for the CDR3 is TGTGCCAGCAGTCCGTCACTAGCGGGGGACACCGGGGAGCTGTTTTTT. Translating gives CASSPSLAGDTGELFF.

This clonotype has only a few counts. V and J are TRBV15 and TRBJ2-2; perhaps TRBD1 as D (6 bases). Germline V gene lookup returns CDR1 LNHNV and CDR2 YYDKDF (reference sequence). The CDR3 has 15 amino acids. V was shortened by 4 bases and J by 3 bases, with 12 bases between the two germline ends. In DNA form, the CDR3 reads TGTGCCACCAGCATCGACAGGAGAGACACCGGGGAGCTGTTTTTT. Its protein is CATSIDRRDTGELFF.

This clonotype was counted a few times. The rearrangement joins TRBV20-1 to TRBJ2-7; perhaps TRBD1 as D (6 bases). V lost 4 bases to trimming and J lost 1 base, with 8 bases between them. Germline-derived CDR1 and CDR2 are DFQATT and SNEGSKA (reference sequence). The CDR3 totals 12 residues. Here the CDR3 DNA reads TGCAGTGCTAAACAGGGATCCTACGAGCAGTACTTC. Translated: CSAKQGSYEQYF.

In its sample, this clonotype was seen many times. This rearrangement joins TRBV5-1 to TRBJ2-1; D not resolved. The CDR3 covers 14 residues. Looked up from germline, CDR1 is SGHRS and CDR2 is YFSETQ. Trimming removed 3 bases from V and 6 bases from J, with 13 bases in between. CDR3 coding DNA: TGCGCCAGCAGCTGGGTGGGTGCCAGCAATGAGCAGTTCTTC. It specifies CASSWVGASNEQFF.

The rearrangement links TRBV11-2 to TRBJ2-5; perhaps TRBD1 as D (5 bases). This CDR3 is 15 amino acids long. Germline loops: CDR1 SGHAT, CDR2 FQNNGV. Trimming cost V 0 bases and J 5 bases, with 13 bases left between them. The CDR3 loop reads CASSLDGASAETQYF. The CDR3, as DNA: TGTGCCAGCAGCTTAGATGGGGCCAGCGCGGAGACCCAGTACTTC. Filled out from reference TRBV11-2 and TRBJ2-5, the complete variable domain reads EAGVAQSPRYKIIEKRQSVAFWCNPISGHATLYWYQQILGQGPKLLIQFQNNGVVDDSQLPKDRFSAERLKGVDSTLKIQPAKLEDSAVYLCASSLDGASAETQYFGPGTRLLVL.

The table lists this clonotype with a few counts. The CDR3 is CASSVWRETQYF. DNA of the CDR3: TGTGCCAGCAGTGTCTGGCGGGAGACCCAGTACTTC. V and J are TRBV6-1 and TRBJ2-5, with unresolved D. V was clipped by 4 bases and J by 5 bases, with 8 bases between them. Germline CDR1 is MNHNS and CDR2 is SASEGT. CDR3 length: 12 amino acids.

This clonotype was observed many times. The V call is TRBV20-1, the J call TRBJ2-7; unclear D gene. V lost 2 bases and J 4 bases, leaving 24 bases between the germline ends. The length of the CDR3 is 17 residues. Germline CDR1 is DFQATT and CDR2 is SNEGSKA (reference sequence). CDR3 sequence (DNA): TGCAGTGCTAGAAAGGGAAAAATTACGGAGAAGCAATACGAGCAGTACTTC. It is translated as CSARKGKITEKQYEQYF.

The genes are TRBV5-1 and TRBJ2-3; perhaps TRBD2 as D (5 bases). Germline assignment: CDR1 SGHRS and CDR2 YFSETQ. Trimming cost V 2 bases and J 4 bases, with 8 bases left between them. The CDR3 is 13 residues long. The CDR3 bases are TGCGCCAGCAGCTTACCGGGATCAGATACGCAGTATTTT. Amino acids: CASSLPGSDTQYF. The full variable domain, rest sourced from reference TRBV5-1 and TRBJ2-3, is KAGVTQTPRYLIKTRGQQVTLSCSPISGHRSVSWYQQTPGQGLQFLFEYFSETQRNKGNFPGRFSGRQFSNSRSEMNVSTLELGDSALYLCASSLPGSDTQYFGPGTRLTVL.